This T cell receptor beta chain was profiled in a study of CD8 T cells in Susac syndrome (dated 2019 in TCRdb). As for the study more broadly: Repertoire sequencing was used to test whether CD8+ T cell activation and differentiation in Susac syndrome was antigen driven.

RNA was extracted with the RNeasy kit and roughly 0.5 to 1 ug was reverse transcribed using random hexamers. The immunoSEQ multiplex PCR assay, covering 54 Vbeta and 13 Jbeta segments, was used to amplify TCR beta CDR3 regions. To correct PCR amplification bias, a synthetic template baseline was used for both primer optimization and computational correction. The source study handled its data this way. Reads were annotated to V, D and J genes per IMGT and analyzed with immunoSEQ Analyzer, keeping only productive sequences. Clonality was computed as one minus Shannon entropy normalized by log2 of the number of productive unique sequences. For each patient and control, public and private clones were evaluated within the 100 most prevalent clones. Susac-specific clones were defined as absent from healthy and MS cohorts, over a thousand published viral clones and other ImmuneACCESS disease sequences. TCRdb reprocessed the public reads (quality trimming at Q25 with fastp, clone calling with MiXCR) and kept in-frame beta chains. When rows share a CDR3 protein, they turn into one entry using the most common DNA and genes. The authors' filters were not applied to this entry. This sample has approximately 180,000 distinct CDR3 sequences in its table, and 90% to 96% of those were observed once. Of the sample, 0.093% falls within the top ten clones.

With respect to this clonotype: Its antigen has not been determined. Nothing much larger sits one base from this clone, and base qualities are not available.

The germline V gene specifies SGHTA as CDR1 and FQGNSA as CDR2. The trim is 2 bases for V and 7 bases for J, with a gap of 15 bases between the germline ends. Inclusive of the bounding cysteine and phenylalanine, the CDR3 is 15 residues long. The only DNA kept is the CDR3, 45 bases in frame from the first base. Findings and caveats that apply to the study as a whole: The study acknowledged that relatively few individuals were included in the TCR sequencing and HLA analysis.

Peripheral blood CD8+ and CD4+ T cells from healthy donors, Susac syndrome patients and multiple sclerosis patients were profiled using high-throughput TCR beta sequencing. Multiple sclerosis controls were treatment-naive patients with stable or active relapsing-remitting disease fulfilling revised McDonald criteria. Bulk CD8+ and CD4+ T cells were purified magnetically by negative isolation, whereas CD8+ TEMRA cells were enriched by FACS. Blood was drawn into EDTA tubes, processed within 24 hours, and PBMCs were isolated by density gradient centrifugation. PBMCs destined for TCR sequencing were cryopreserved in liquid nitrogen and later thawed in a 37 °C water bath. The sorted or isolated CD4+, CD8+ and CD8+ TEMRA cells reached a purity of at least 90%.

This receptor was identified in a human donor with multiple sclerosis. The sequencing sample was made of CD4+ T cells from PBMCs. Recombination connected TRBV7-2 to TRBJ2-1; the D assignment is uncertain and may be TRBD1 or TRBD2, with 5 bases supporting each. The CDR3 here reads CASSLFMGTWNEQFF. The DNA sequence follows: TGTGCCAGCAGCTTATTCATGGGGACCTGGAATGAGCAGTTCTTC.